Below are 3 T cell receptor beta chains sequenced from a single sample in a study of cytomegalovirus exposure and HLA in healthy donors. The PCR contained 60 Vbeta and 13 Jbeta primers. TCRdb keeps only in-frame clones here, not all; method: immunoSEQ multiplex PCR. In the table there are over 75,000 clones, more than 75% of which are singletons. Sequencing was carried out using PBMCs. All receptors derive from a man younger than 45 in good health and CMV-seropositive.

This CDR3 is CAWSLAVSTDTQYF. The CDR3 nucleotides are TGTGCCTGGTCCTTAGCGGTAAGCACAGATACGCAGTATTTT. The chain joins TRBV30 to TRBJ2-3, with D perhaps matching TRBD2 (6 bases). Looked up from germline, CDR1 is GTSNPN and CDR2 is SVGIG (reference sequence). This CDR3 is built from 14 residues. Trimming took 5 bases from V and 0 from J, leaving 12 bases between them.

The chain uses TRBV7-9 and TRBJ2-4; D perhaps matches TRBD1 (6 bases). Looked up from germline, CDR1 is SEHNR and CDR2 is FQNEAQ (reference sequence). The V end was cut by 0 bases, the J end by 9 bases, with 12 bases between. This CDR3 is built from 14 residues. This CDR3 reads CASSLATGGSIQYF. As DNA, the CDR3 is TGTGCCAGCAGCTTAGCGACAGGAGGATCCATTCAGTACTTC.

The CDR3 spells CASSPQYSYEQYF. The CDR3 nucleotides read TGTGCCAGCAGTCCCCAATACTCGTACGAGCAGTACTTC. This sequence joins TRBV27 and TRBJ2-7; no reliable D call. Germline V lookup: CDR1 MNHEY, CDR2 SMNVEV (reference sequence). The CDR3 loop spans 13 amino acids. Trimming cost V 5 bases and J 4 bases, with 12 bases left between them.